This T cell receptor beta chain was sequenced in a study of neurological immune-mediated disorders. Trimming stripped 5 bases from V and 5 bases from J, with 7 bases between. CDR1 is SEHNR and CDR2 is FQNEAQ in the germline V gene (reference sequence). The CDR3 covers 12 residues. This clonotype was seen repeatedly, ten times or more. Its antigen is still unknown. Study-level points and caveats: None of the CDR3 amino acid sequences of expanded clones were shared across subjects, and this suggested private repertoires in all groups.

Using its own MiXCR run on the 5' RACE reads, TCRdb lists one record per CDR3 protein. The data show around 33,000 distinct CDR3 sequences, less than 8.5% seen once. Sequenced input: PBMCs. The V and J genes are TRBV7-9 and TRBJ2-1; no clear D gene. This clonotype was obtained from a woman between 40 and 50 years old in good health. The CDR3 region has the DNA TGTGCCAGCAGCCCCGACGACAATGAGCAGTTCTTC. Amino acid sequence: CASSPDDNEQFF.